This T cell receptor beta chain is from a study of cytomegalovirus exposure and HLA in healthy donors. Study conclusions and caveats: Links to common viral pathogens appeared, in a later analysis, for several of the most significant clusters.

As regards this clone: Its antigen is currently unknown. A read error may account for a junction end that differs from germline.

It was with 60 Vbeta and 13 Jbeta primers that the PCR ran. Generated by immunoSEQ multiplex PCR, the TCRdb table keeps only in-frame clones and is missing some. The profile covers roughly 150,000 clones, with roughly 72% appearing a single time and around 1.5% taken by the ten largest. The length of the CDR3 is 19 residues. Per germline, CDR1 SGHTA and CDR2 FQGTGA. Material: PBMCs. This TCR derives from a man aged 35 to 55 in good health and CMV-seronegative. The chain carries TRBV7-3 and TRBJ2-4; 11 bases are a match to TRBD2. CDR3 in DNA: TGTGCCAGCAGCTTAACGGGGTTTAGCGGGAGGGTGGGCAAAAACAGTCAGTACTTC. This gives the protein CASSLTGFSGRVGKNSQYF.